This T cell receptor beta chain emerged from a study of T cells in Graves' hyperthyroidism and ophthalmopathy. Study-wide results and caveats: A 13 V-J signature model discriminated ophthalmopathy versus stable hyperthyroidism. Blood held most thyroid clonotypes expanded above 0.001 frequency.

At least 3 on the Clinical Activity Score was recorded for ophthalmopathy patients, who also had NOSPECS grade at least 4 and duration under 3 months. Diagnostic assessment was based on clinical symptoms, serum thyroxine and TRAb, thyroid ultrasound and orbital computed tomography. Using RNA transcripts as the source, TCR beta CDR3 regions were amplified. Initially, a first-round RT-PCR of the TCR CDR3 employed the HTBI primer set. A single record per CDR3 protein comes from TCRdb applying MiXCR to the multiplex PCR reads. Of hundreds of thousands of distinct CDR3 sequences in the sample, around 15% were seen once. CDR1 is SQVTM, CDR2 ANQGSEA, per germline. The length of the CDR3 is 13 residues. The ends lost 5 bases at V and 7 bases at J; junction bases unmatched: 9. This clonotype showed up just once. The antigen remains unidentified.

The clonotype originates from a man between 18 and 35 years old with Graves' ophthalmopathy. The sample was blood. The chain uses TRBV29-1 and TRBJ1-2; 8 bases are a match to TRBD1. The DNA for the CDR3 is TGCAGCGTTCAGGCAGGGGGCGTGGGTGGCTACACCTTC. Protein sequence: CSVQAGGVGGYTF.